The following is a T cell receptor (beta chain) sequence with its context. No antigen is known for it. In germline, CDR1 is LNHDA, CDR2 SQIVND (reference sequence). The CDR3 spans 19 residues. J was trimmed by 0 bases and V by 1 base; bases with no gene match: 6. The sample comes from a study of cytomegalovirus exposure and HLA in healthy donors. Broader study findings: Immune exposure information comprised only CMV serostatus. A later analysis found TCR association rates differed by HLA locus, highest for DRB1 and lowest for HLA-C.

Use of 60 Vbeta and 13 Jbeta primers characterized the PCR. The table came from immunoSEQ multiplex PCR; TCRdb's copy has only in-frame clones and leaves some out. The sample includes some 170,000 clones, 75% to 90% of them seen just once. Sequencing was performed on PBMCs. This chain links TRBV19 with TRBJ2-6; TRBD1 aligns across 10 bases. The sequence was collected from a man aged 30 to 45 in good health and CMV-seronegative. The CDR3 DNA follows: TGTGCCAGTAGTATAGGGGGGACAGGGGACCTCTCTGGGGCCAACGTCCTGACTTTC. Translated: CASSIGGTGDLSGANVLTF.